The rows below give T cell receptor beta chains drawn from one sample of a study of cytomegalovirus exposure and HLA in healthy donors. The assay was immunoSEQ multiplex PCR, and TCRdb's table has in-frame clones only and misses some. The data hold 100,000 to 120,000 clones, with under 97% observed a single time. Material for sequencing was PBMCs. All receptors derive from a woman between 18 and 30 years old in good health and CMV-seronegative. The CDR3 runs from the conserved cysteine through the conserved F or W. Fields, in order: D gene, clone size, J gene, V gene, CDR3 protein, CDR3 DNA. A D gene is named only where the DNA matches it firmly. A row's size may be missing; if present it is once, few, many or a size class.

.,.,TRBJ2-7,TRBV28,CATGPGYEQYF,TGTGCCACTGGTCCGGGGTACGAGCAGTACTTC
.,once,TRBJ1-1,TRBV5-3,CARKDTFGGGANTEAFF,TGTGCCAGAAAGGACACGTTCGGCGGAGGGGCGAACACTGAAGCTTTCTTT
.,.,TRBJ2-5,TRBV7-2,CASSLAPGGGQETQYF,TGTGCCAGCAGCTTAGCGCCGGGGGGCGGGCAAGAGACCCAGTACTTC
.,.,TRBJ2-3,TRBV2,CASNPREGGITDTQYF,TGTGCCAGCAATCCCCGTGAGGGGGGGATCACAGATACGCAGTATTTT
TRBD1,.,TRBJ2-7,TRBV4-1,CASSHPPGQGSYEQYF,TGCGCCAGCAGCCATCCCCCGGGACAGGGCTCCTACGAGCAGTACTTC
TRBD1,.,TRBJ2-7,TRBV19,CASSVIQGAEEQYF,TGTGCCAGTAGTGTAATACAGGGGGCGGAGGAGCAGTACTTC
TRBD2,once,TRBJ2-5,TRBV7-6,CASSRSGGGTQYF,TGTGCCAGCAGCCGCAGCGGGGGGGGGACCCAGTACTTC
.,.,TRBJ1-1,TRBV18,CASSYRPKRNTEAFF,TGTGCCAGCTCATACAGGCCAAAGCGGAACACTGAAGCTTTCTTT
.,.,TRBJ1-2,TRBV5-1,CASSPWGGFNYGYTF,TGCGCCAGCAGCCCCTGGGGGGGATTCAACTATGGCTACACCTTC
.,.,TRBJ1-2,TRBV7-9,CASSRDTSGYTF,TGTGCCAGCAGCCGCGACACCAGTGGCTACACCTTC
TRBD1,.,TRBJ1-1,TRBV6-5,CASSRTGYTEAFF,TGTGCCAGCAGCCGGACAGGGTACACTGAAGCTTTCTTT
TRBD2,.,TRBJ2-1,TRBV7-9,CASSLALAGGWNEQFF,TGTGCCAGCAGCTTAGCGCTAGCGGGGGGTTGGAATGAGCAGTTCTTC
TRBD1,.,TRBJ2-5,TRBV28,CASSSPSRTGAGETQYF,TGTGCCAGCAGTTCCCCATCCCGGACAGGGGCTGGGGAGACCCAGTACTTC
TRBD1,once,TRBJ2-2,TRBV5-4,CASSRTGAGELFF,TGTGCCAGCAGCCGAACAGGGGCCGGGGAGCTGTTTTTT
TRBD1,.,TRBJ1-6,TRBV5-6,CASSLGQGSLRSYNSPLHF,TGTGCCAGCAGCTTGGGACAGGGGTCTCTAAGATCCTATAATTCACCCCTCCACTTT
TRBD2,.,TRBJ2-1,TRBV7-7,CASSLDFSGGRNEQFF,TGTGCCAGCAGCTTAGATTTTAGCGGGGGGCGGAATGAGCAGTTCTTC
TRBD2,.,TRBJ2-2,TRBV25-1,CASSGGTSGGLNTGELFF,TGTGCCAGCAGTGGGGGGACTAGCGGGGGCCTGAACACCGGGGAGCTGTTTTTT
.,.,TRBJ1-3,TRBV7-7,CASSLTVTGNTIYF,TGTGCCAGCAGCCTGACAGTAACTGGAAACACCATATATTTT
TRBD1,.,TRBJ1-4,TRBV7-6,CASSFPTLGTDEKLFF,TGTGCCAGCAGCTTCCCAACCCTCGGGACAGATGAAAAACTGTTTTTT
TRBD1,.,TRBJ2-2,TRBV5-1,CASSWTGGGSNTGELFF,TGCGCCAGCAGTTGGACAGGGGGCGGCTCGAACACCGGGGAGCTGTTTTTT
.,.,TRBJ2-3,TRBV7-9,CASSSTVDTQYF,TGTGCCAGCAGCTCCACTGTGGATACGCAGTATTTT
TRBD1,.,TRBJ2-5,TRBV19,CASSQDRVGQETQYF,TGTGCCAGTAGCCAGGACAGGGTAGGGCAAGAGACCCAGTACTTC
.,.,TRBJ1-1,TRBV19,CASSISRGGNTEAFF,TGTGCCAGTAGTATAAGCCGGGGGGGGAACACTGAAGCTTTCTTT
.,.,TRBJ1-5,TRBV10-3,CAIGAVGDNFNQPQHF,TGTGCCATCGGTGCGGTAGGGGACAATTTCAATCAGCCCCAGCATTTT
TRBD1,.,TRBJ2-7,TRBV29-1,CSVVGQSYEQYF,TGCAGCGTTGTGGGACAGTCCTACGAGCAGTACTTC
TRBD1,.,TRBJ1-5,TRBV19,CASSPRVGGPNQPQHF,TGTGCCAGTAGTCCACGGGTAGGGGGCCCGAATCAGCCCCAGCATTTT
.,.,TRBJ2-1,TRBV7-9,CASRHGVEQFF,TGTGCCAGCAGACATGGAGTGGAGCAGTTCTTC
TRBD1,.,TRBJ1-4,TRBV5-1,CASSPGTAEEKLFF,TGCGCCAGCAGCCCCGGGACAGCAGAAGAAAAACTGTTTTTT
.,.,TRBJ1-5,TRBV2,CASSDLNQPQHF,TGTGCCAGCAGTGACCTCAATCAGCCCCAGCATTTT
.,.,TRBJ2-5,TRBV28,CASSLSLGGVQETQYF,TGTGCCAGCAGTTTATCCCTCGGAGGGGTTCAAGAGACCCAGTACTTC
.,.,TRBJ2-2,TRBV28,CASSRAGGSTGELFF,TGTGCCAGCAGTCGTGCCGGGGGAAGTACCGGGGAGCTGTTTTTT
TRBD2,.,TRBJ2-5,TRBV9,CASSVGSTSGGQETQYF,TGTGCCAGCAGCGTAGGTAGCACTAGCGGGGGGCAAGAGACCCAGTACTTC
.,.,TRBJ2-3,TRBV7-8,CASSLAALGSSITDTQYF,TGTGCCAGCAGCTTAGCGGCCTTGGGCAGTTCTATCACAGATACGCAGTATTTT
TRBD2,once,TRBJ2-3,TRBV7-2,CASSLAGLAGGGDTQYF,TGTGCCAGCAGCTTAGCTGGGCTAGCGGGGGGCGGAGATACGCAGTATTTT
TRBD2,.,TRBJ2-3,TRBV9,CASSTLAGGAGDTQYF,TGTGCCAGCAGCACTCTAGCGGGGGGGGCCGGGGATACGCAGTATTTT
.,.,TRBJ2-1,TRBV28,CASSLLQGNEQFF,TGTGCCAGCAGCCTGTTACAGGGCAATGAGCAGTTCTTC
TRBD1,.,TRBJ1-3,TRBV28,CASSLRDRGRNTIYF,TGTGCCAGCAGTTTACGGGACAGGGGAAGAAACACCATATATTTT
.,.,TRBJ1-1,TRBV15,CATSRDQNSYTEAFF,TGTGCCACCAGCAGAGATCAAAACAGTTACACTGAAGCTTTCTTT
TRBD1,.,TRBJ2-7,TRBV28,CASSLITGGTYEQYF,TGTGCCAGCAGTTTAATAACAGGGGGGACCTACGAGCAGTACTTC
TRBD1,.,TRBJ2-3,TRBV9,CASSVGTATDTQYF,TGTGCCAGCAGCGTTGGGACAGCGACGGATACGCAGTATTTT
TRBD2,once,TRBJ2-5,TRBV5-1,CASSPSGQRGLRYQETQYF,TGCGCCAGCAGTCCAAGCGGCCAGCGGGGGCTTCGGTACCAAGAGACCCAGTACTTC